What follows describes a single T cell receptor (beta chain). The data originate from a study of blood T cell repertoires in COVID-19. For the study at large: The United States, Italy and Spain were the sources of the acute and convalescent COVID-19 samples. Sources were T cells, B-cell-depleted T cells, or PBMCs; the material itself was cDNA or gDNA.

The CDR3 consists of 15 residues. The J segment lost 5 bases and the V segment lost 1 base, leaving 5 bases of the junction unmatched. CDR1 SGHTA and CDR2 FQGNSA come from the germline V gene. How the authors handled the data: Reference gene primer amplification yielded estimated nucleated cell counts. Clones were read by immunoSEQ multiplex PCR, and TCRdb kept only the in-frame ones, dropping some. V and J calls and clone size are copied from that table; D and trimming were computed from the DNA. The table has fewer than 200,000 clones, about 85% seen once. The rearrangement links TRBV7-2 to TRBJ1-5; TRBD1 matches at 7 bases. The clonotype originates from a man aged 55-75 years who had recovered from COVID-19. What was sequenced was peripheral blood. The CDR3 region is CASSLGIGGDQPQHF. The CDR3 bases are TGTGCCAGCAGCTTAGGTATAGGGGGCGATCAGCCCCAGCATTTT.